A selection of T cell receptor beta chains follows, all from one sample in a study of OX40 agonist ivuxolimab in advanced cancers. Data came from immunoSEQ multiplex PCR; TCRdb stores just in-frame clones and leaves some out. Among more than 55,000 clones listed, 89% were seen once. Sequencing used CD4+ or CD8+ T cells sorted from blood, obtained in a trial of the OX40 agonist ivuxolimab. These receptors all stem from an adult with an advanced solid tumor such as melanoma, head and neck, liver or kidney cancer. Both conserved end residues are part of each CDR3. The order of the fields is J gene, V gene, D gene, CDR3 protein. The D gene is left open where the match is weak.

TRBJ1-1 | TRBV19 | TRBD1 | CASRRGRGTEAFF
TRBJ1-6 | TRBV7-8 | - | CASSLVAAFPEGNSPLHF
TRBJ1-4 | TRBV5-1 | - | CASSWGGSVATNEKLFF
TRBJ2-7 | TRBV2 | TRBD1 | CASTSVTGSGEQYF
TRBJ2-5 | TRBV6-1 | TRBD1 | CASSEGFSQGAGETQYF
TRBJ1-1 | TRBV28 | - | CASSFPMNTEAFF
TRBJ2-3 | TRBV9 | - | CASSVATGEDTQYF
TRBJ2-7 | TRBV20-1 | - | CSAPYYEQYF
TRBJ1-2 | TRBV7-8 | - | CASSLGWSGYGYTF
TRBJ2-1 | TRBV27 | TRBD1 | CASSLYGTDYNEQFF
TRBJ1-1 | TRBV7-8 | - | CASNSHRRGGNTEAFF
TRBJ2-7 | TRBV4-2 | TRBD2 | CASSPGTSGRSYEQYF
TRBJ2-7 | TRBV10-2 | - | CASSEETRGSYEQYF
TRBJ2-3 | TRBV6-6 | - | CASSLDLGTDTQYF
TRBJ1-2 | TRBV13 | - | CASSSPGHGYTF
TRBJ1-5 | TRBV6-6 | - | CASSPNRNQPQHF
TRBJ1-2 | TRBV11-2 | - | CASSLARRDGYTF
TRBJ1-1 | TRBV27 | TRBD1 | CASSWDRGSEAFF
TRBJ1-1 | TRBV12-2 | - | CASRLGNGMNTEAFF
TRBJ2-2 | TRBV7-9 | TRBD2 | CASTQVAGGAQGGELFF
TRBJ1-4 | TRBV2 | TRBD1 | CASSFRQGAGEKLFF
TRBJ2-2 | TRBV2 | - | CASSRIHPTGELFF
TRBJ2-5 | TRBV9 | TRBD1 | CASSVGGDRVETQYF
TRBJ2-1 | TRBV7-2 | TRBD2 | CASSSGRGQFF
TRBJ1-1 | TRBV5-1 | - | CASRTELNTEAFF
TRBJ2-1 | TRBV6-5 | - | CASSYEAGSTNEQFF
TRBJ2-1 | TRBV11-1 | - | CASSQQSYNEQFF
TRBJ1-1 | TRBV29-1 | - | CSGEQNTEAFF
TRBJ2-1 | TRBV9 | - | CASSLRWRGDNEQFF
TRBJ1-6 | TRBV19 | - | CASTRRLGQISPLHF
TRBJ2-5 | TRBV6-6 | - | CASSSSGREETQYF